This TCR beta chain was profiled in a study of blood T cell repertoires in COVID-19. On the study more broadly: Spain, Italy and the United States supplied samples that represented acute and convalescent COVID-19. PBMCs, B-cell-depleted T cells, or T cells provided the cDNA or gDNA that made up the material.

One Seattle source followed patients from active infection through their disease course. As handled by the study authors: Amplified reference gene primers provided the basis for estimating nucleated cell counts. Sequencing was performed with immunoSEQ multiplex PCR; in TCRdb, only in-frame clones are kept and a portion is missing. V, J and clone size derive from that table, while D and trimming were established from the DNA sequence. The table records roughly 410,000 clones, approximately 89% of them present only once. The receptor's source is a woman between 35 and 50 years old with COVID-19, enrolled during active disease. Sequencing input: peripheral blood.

CDR3 residues: CSASYRNDYGYTF. CDR3 bases: TGCAGTGCTAGTTACAGGAACGACTATGGCTACACCTTC. The chain employs TRBV20-1 and TRBJ1-2; a possible D gene is TRBD1 (5 bases). Germline values: CDR1 DFQATT, CDR2 SNEGSKA (reference sequence). CDR3 length equals 13 residues. The ends were cut back, 3 bases at V and 3 bases at J, with 11 bases in the middle.